The 10 T cell receptor beta chains reported below all come from one sample, sequenced in a study of response to subunit inactivated influenza vaccine. MiXCR was run by TCRdb on the RT-PCR reads, yielding one entry per CDR3 protein. Of 610,000 or so distinct CDR3 sequences listed, 11% to 15% are singletons. The sequencing here drew on PBMCs from blood, taken 12 days after vaccination. The source is a man aged 45-60 years who received an inactivated influenza vaccine.

The rearrangement uses TRBV11-3 and TRBJ2-1; 9 bases agree with TRBD2. Germline V gene data show CDR1 as SGHNT and CDR2 as YENEEA. CDR3 length equals 16 residues. The V segment lost 8 bases and the J segment 2 bases; nucleotides outside the gene matches: 10. The CDR3 coding sequence is TGTGCCAGCTCACTTTCAGCGGGGGGAGCCTACAATGAGCAGTTCTTC. As protein: CASSLSAGGAYNEQFF.

This clonotype was picked up a small number of times. CDR3 residues: CASSGGTAHEQYF. CDR3 coding DNA: TGTGCCAGCTCAGGGGGAACCGCCCACGAGCAGTACTTC. The chain has TRBV18 and TRBJ2-7; possibly TRBD1 or TRBD2 for D (5 bases each). The CDR3 covers 13 residues. V was cut by 5 bases and J by 5 bases, with 13 bases left in between. The V gene's germline CDR1 is KGHSH and CDR2 LQKENI.

CDR3 nucleotide sequence: TGTGCCAGCAGCCAAGAAAGGACTAGCGGGGAGGAGACCCAGTACTTC. Protein sequence: CASSQERTSGEETQYF. This rearrangement joins TRBV3-1 to TRBJ2-5; 12 nucleotides align to TRBD2. V lost 0 bases and J lost 5; bases outside the gene matches: 4. The germline CDR1 and CDR2 sequences are LGHDT and YNNKEL (reference sequence). This CDR3 contains 16 residues.

Of note for this clonotype: The junction departs from the called germline gene at one end, perhaps through a read error. The chain is built from TRBV6-2 or TRBV6-3 and TRBJ1-2; tentatively, D is TRBD1 (5 bases). Germline CDR1 is MNHEY and CDR2 is SVGEGT. This CDR3 has 12 residues. Written as DNA, the CDR3 is TGTGCCAGCAGCCGCCGGGACTACGGCTACACCTTC. Amino acid sequence: CASSRRDYGYTF.

This chain links TRBV12-3 or TRBV12-4 with TRBJ1-1; TRBD1 agrees at 7 bases. This CDR3 has 15 residues. The V segment lost 5 bases and the J segment 2 bases; nucleotides outside the gene matches: 8. The CDR3 is CASSPLQGLNTEAFF. CDR3 nucleotides: TGTGCCAGCAGTCCCCTACAGGGGTTAAACACTGAAGCTTTCTTT.

This clonotype was seen only a few times. The chain carries TRBV5-6 and TRBJ2-3; no reliable D call. Trimming removed 0 bases from V and 1 base from J, with 12 bases in between. The germline V gene encodes CDR1 SGHDT and CDR2 YYEEEE. The CDR3 totals 16 residues. The CDR3 DNA sequence: TGTGCCAGCAGCTTGGCAGAGTTAGCCCGCACAGATACGCAGTATTTT. Amino acid sequence: CASSLAELARTDTQYF.

The gene calls are TRBV7-9 and TRBJ2-6, with D possibly being TRBD1 (7 bases). Germline V gene sequence: CDR1 SEHNR, CDR2 FQNEAQ (reference sequence). The CDR3 covers 17 residues. The V end was cut by 4 bases, the J end by 0 bases, with 13 bases between. CDR3 coding DNA: TGTGCCAGCAGCTGGCGGGACAGAGGCTCTGGGGCCAACGTCCTGACTTTC. Its protein is CASSWRDRGSGANVLTF.

This clonotype has a handful of counts. The rearrangement uses TRBV20-1 and TRBJ2-5; D is possibly TRBD2 (5 bases). Germline loops: CDR1 DFQATT, CDR2 SNEGSKA (reference sequence). Trimming stripped 2 bases from V and 7 bases from J, with 14 bases between. The CDR3 is 13 residues long. This CDR3 is CSARIGQEATQYF. The DNA for the CDR3 is TGCAGTGCTAGAATAGGGCAGGAGGCGACCCAGTACTTC.

This clonotype came up many times. The rearrangement uses TRBV12-3 or TRBV12-4 and TRBJ1-3; perhaps TRBD1 as D (5 bases). Trimming took 5 bases from V and 1 from J, leaving 15 bases between them. The CDR3 sequence is 16 residues long. The CDR3 nucleotides are TGTGCCAGCAGTCGAGGACAAACAGATTCTGGAAACACCATATATTTT. Residues: CASSRGQTDSGNTIYF.

The genes are TRBV12-3 or TRBV12-4 and TRBJ2-1, with 7 bases lining up with TRBD2. CDR3 length equals 14 residues. The J segment lost 2 bases and the V segment lost 7 bases, leaving 5 bases of the junction unmatched. The CDR3 region is CASMGGGPYNEQFF. The CDR3 region has the DNA TGTGCCAGCATGGGCGGGGGTCCCTACAATGAGCAGTTCTTC.